These T cell receptor beta chains were read from a single sample in a study of T-cell reconstitution after alpha-beta-depleted transplantation in children. MiXCR was run by TCRdb on the PCR reads, yielding one entry per CDR3 protein. The table includes some 490,000 distinct CDR3 sequences, approximately 13% detected once. The sequences come from PBMCs from the stem cell graft donor, collected from the stem cell graft. The receptors derive from a human donor who donated a stem cell graft to a child with combined immunodeficiency. CDR3s include the opening cysteine and the closing phenylalanine or tryptophan. D genes are given only for firm matches. Size is omitted from some rows. Given values are once, few, many or a class for expanded clones.

len	v_gene	j_gene	abundance	d_gene	CDR3aa	CDR3nt
17	TRBV7-6	TRBJ2-1	few	NA	CASSLEKGGGSYNEQFF	TGTGCCAGCAGCTTAGAAAAAGGAGGGGGCTCCTACAATGAGCAGTTCTTC
16	TRBV11-1	TRBJ2-7	NA	NA	CASSLSRGLQTYEQYF	TGTGCCAGCAGCTTATCCCGGGGCTTACAGACCTACGAGCAGTACTTC
13	TRBV10-3	TRBJ1-2	many	NA	CASSAGVYYGYTF	TGTGCCTCGTCAGCGGGGGTCTACTATGGCTACACCTTC
17	TRBV25-1	TRBJ2-7	NA	NA	CASSEYGSRTLSYEQYF	TGTGCCAGCAGTGAATATGGATCGCGGACGCTCTCCTACGAGCAGTACTTC
16	TRBV4-3	TRBJ2-3	few	NA	CASSQEASGYMDTQYF	TGCGCCAGCAGCCAAGAGGCGAGCGGGTACATGGATACGCAGTATTTT
16	TRBV7-9	TRBJ2-1	NA	TRBD1	CASSSGGTGAYNEQFF	TGTGCCAGCAGCTCGGGCGGGACAGGGGCTTACAATGAGCAGTTCTTC
15	TRBV27	TRBJ2-6	NA	TRBD1	CASTRQGAGANVLTF	TGTGCCAGCACCCGACAGGGGGCGGGGGCCAACGTCCTGACTTTC
11	TRBV27	TRBJ2-4	NA	NA	CASSLGTIQYF	TGTGCCAGCAGTTTAGGAACTATTCAGTACTTC
15	TRBV5-5	TRBJ2-5	NA	NA	CASSPIQNIEETQYF	TGTGCCAGCAGCCCAATACAGAATATTGAAGAGACCCAGTACTTC
15	TRBV12-3/TRBV12-4	TRBJ2-5	many	NA	CASSNSGTHQETQYF	TGTGCCAGCAGTAACTCCGGGACCCACCAAGAGACCCAGTACTTC
14	TRBV12-3/TRBV12-4	TRBJ2-7	NA	TRBD2	CASRWASGTYEQYF	TGTGCCAGCCGTTGGGCTAGCGGGACCTATGAGCAGTACTTC
14	TRBV20-1	TRBJ2-3	NA	NA	CSAPRGGSTDTQYF	TGCAGTGCCCCCAGGGGAGGAAGCACAGATACGCAGTATTTT
14	TRBV10-3	TRBJ2-6	few	NA	CAIRLSSGANVLTF	TGTGCCATCAGACTGTCCTCTGGGGCCAACGTCCTGACTTTC
15	TRBV11-2	TRBJ2-3	NA	NA	CASSREWVSTDTQYF	TGTGCCAGCAGCCGTGAATGGGTTAGCACAGATACGCAGTATTTT
14	TRBV27	TRBJ2-7	few	TRBD2	CASGRGGPPYEQYF	TGTGCCAGCGGCCGGGGGGGGCCCCCCTACGAGCAGTACTTC
14	TRBV29-1	TRBJ2-7	many	NA	CSVEGGGGRYEQYF	TGCAGCGTTGAAGGGGGAGGGGGCCGGTACGAGCAGTACTTC
14	TRBV6-5	TRBJ1-1	many	NA	CASSYSQGGTEAFF	TGTGCCAGCAGTTACTCGCAGGGAGGGACTGAAGCTTTCTTT
13	TRBV5-1	TRBJ2-1	few	NA	CASSFSPYNEQFF	TGCGCCAGCAGCTTCTCTCCTTACAATGAGCAGTTCTTC
16	TRBV6-2/TRBV6-3	TRBJ2-1	many	TRBD2	CASSWTGTTSYNEQFF	TGTGCCAGCAGCTGGACCGGGACTACCTCCTACAATGAGCAGTTCTTC
13	TRBV29-1	TRBJ1-1	NA	NA	CSAGRGMNTEAFF	TGCAGCGCCGGGCGGGGCATGAACACTGAAGCTTTCTTT
15	TRBV12-3/TRBV12-4	TRBJ1-3	few	TRBD1	CASSLEGAFGNTIYF	TGTGCCAGCAGTTTAGAGGGGGCGTTTGGAAACACCATATATTTT
14	TRBV6-2/TRBV6-3	TRBJ1-2	few	NA	CASSYGGANYGYTF	TGTGCCAGCAGTTATGGTGGGGCGAACTATGGCTACACCTTC
17	TRBV20-1	TRBJ1-5	NA	TRBD1	CSAVSRTGGWYNQPQHF	TGCAGTGCAGTGAGCAGGACAGGGGGGTGGTACAATCAGCCCCAGCATTTT
14	TRBV7-2	TRBJ2-3	few	TRBD2	CASSPLAGFDTQYF	TGTGCCAGCAGCCCGCTAGCGGGATTCGACACGCAGTATTTT
17	TRBV4-3	TRBJ2-3	few	TRBD1	CASSQDFGTGGRDTQYF	TGCGCCAGCAGCCAAGATTTCGGGACAGGGGGCAGGGATACGCAGTATTTT
17	TRBV19	TRBJ2-2	NA	TRBD1	CASSTPPGQGDTGELFF	TGTGCCAGTAGTACGCCACCGGGACAGGGCGACACCGGGGAGCTGTTTTTT
14	TRBV12-3/TRBV12-4	TRBJ2-7	many	NA	CASSLFQGWYEQYF	TGTGCCAGCAGTTTATTCCAGGGCTGGTACGAGCAGTACTTC
14	TRBV5-1	TRBJ2-2	NA	NA	CASSLDAFTGELFF	TGCGCCAGCAGCTTGGATGCCTTTACCGGGGAGCTGTTTTTT
13	TRBV7-3	TRBJ1-2	many	NA	CASSYTPANGYTF	TGTGCCAGCAGCTACACCCCGGCCAATGGCTACACCTTC
14	TRBV7-9	TRBJ1-6	many	NA	CASSPRLDGSPLHF	TGTGCCAGCAGCCCCCGGTTGGATGGTTCACCCCTCCACTTT
15	TRBV9	TRBJ2-7	NA	NA	CASSGVGNSPYEQYF	TGTGCCAGCAGCGGTGTGGGAAACAGCCCCTACGAGCAGTACTTC
15	TRBV28	TRBJ2-7	NA	NA	CASKWVRGAVYEQYF	TGTGCCAGCAAATGGGTGAGAGGGGCTGTATACGAGCAGTACTTC
13	TRBV12-3/TRBV12-4	TRBJ1-1	NA	NA	CASSLFGGTEAFF	TGTGCCAGCAGTTTATTCGGGGGCACTGAAGCTTTCTTT
15	TRBV7-2	TRBJ2-3	NA	NA	CASSIPTVTTDTQYF	TGTGCCAGCAGCATTCCGACGGTTACCACAGATACGCAGTATTTT
19	TRBV20-1	TRBJ2-7	many	TRBD1	CSARDEGTGADWRSYEQYF	TGCAGTGCTAGAGATGAGGGGACAGGGGCCGACTGGCGGTCCTACGAGCAGTACTTC
14	TRBV28	TRBJ2-7	many	NA	CASSLGRLEYEQYF	TGTGCCAGCAGTTTAGGAAGGCTAGAGTACGAGCAGTACTTC
15	TRBV6-5	TRBJ1-2	few	NA	CASSYSFAGEEGYTF	TGTGCCAGCAGTTACTCGTTTGCAGGGGAGGAAGGCTACACCTTC
15	TRBV28	TRBJ2-5	many	NA	CASTSNGLRGETQYF	TGTGCCAGCACGTCGAATGGACTCCGGGGAGAGACCCAGTACTTC
16	TRBV5-1	TRBJ2-5	few	TRBD1	CASSPTRQGFVETQYF	TGCGCCAGCAGTCCCACCCGACAGGGTTTTGTGGAGACCCAGTACTTC
14	TRBV12-3/TRBV12-4	TRBJ2-7	many	NA	CASTSDPLSYEQYF	TGTGCCAGTACCTCCGACCCGCTCTCCTACGAGCAGTACTTC